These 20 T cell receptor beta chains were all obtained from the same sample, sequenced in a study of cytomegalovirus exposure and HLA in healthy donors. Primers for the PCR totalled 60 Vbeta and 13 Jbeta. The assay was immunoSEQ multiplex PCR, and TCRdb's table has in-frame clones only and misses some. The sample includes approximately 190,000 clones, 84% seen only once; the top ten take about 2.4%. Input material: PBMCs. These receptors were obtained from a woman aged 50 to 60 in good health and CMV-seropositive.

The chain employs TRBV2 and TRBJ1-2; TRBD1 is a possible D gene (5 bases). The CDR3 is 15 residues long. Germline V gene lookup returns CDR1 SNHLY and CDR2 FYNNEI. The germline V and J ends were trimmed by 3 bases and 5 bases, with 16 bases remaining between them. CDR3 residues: CASSDGGSLIYGYTF. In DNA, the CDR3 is TGTGCCAGCAGTGATGGGGGGAGTCTTATTTATGGCTACACCTTC.

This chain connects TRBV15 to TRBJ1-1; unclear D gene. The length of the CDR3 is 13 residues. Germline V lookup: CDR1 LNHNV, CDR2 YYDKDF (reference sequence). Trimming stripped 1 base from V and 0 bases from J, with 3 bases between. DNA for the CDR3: TGTGCCACCAGCAGAGGGCTGAACACTGAAGCTTTCTTT. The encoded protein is CATSRGLNTEAFF.

In DNA form, the CDR3 reads TGTGCCAGCAGTGAAAGATCGGGGGGGGACTACAATGAGCAGTTCTTC. The encoded protein is CASSERSGGDYNEQFF. The chain recombines TRBV6-1 with TRBJ2-1; 8 bases line up with TRBD2. Germline CDR1 reads MNHNS; CDR2 reads SASEGT. Unmatched junction bases numbered 6, after V lost 2 bases and J lost 3 bases. The CDR3 has 16 amino acids.

The CDR3 protein is CASRVRLAGRLTDTQYF. The DNA for the CDR3 is TGTGCCAGCAGAGTTAGGCTAGCGGGGCGTCTCACAGATACGCAGTATTTT. The gene calls are TRBV27 and TRBJ2-3; 9 positions match TRBD2. CDR3 length: 17 residues. Germline V gives CDR1 MNHEY, CDR2 SMNVEV (reference sequence). The V segment lost 6 bases and the J segment 2 bases; nucleotides outside the gene matches: 12.

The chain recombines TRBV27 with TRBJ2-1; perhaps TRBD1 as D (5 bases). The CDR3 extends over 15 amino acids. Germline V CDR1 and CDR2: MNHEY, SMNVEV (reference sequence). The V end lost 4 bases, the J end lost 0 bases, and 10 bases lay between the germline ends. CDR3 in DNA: TGTGCCAGCAGTTCCAGGGCGAGCTCCTACAATGAGCAGTTCTTC. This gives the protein CASSSRASSYNEQFF.

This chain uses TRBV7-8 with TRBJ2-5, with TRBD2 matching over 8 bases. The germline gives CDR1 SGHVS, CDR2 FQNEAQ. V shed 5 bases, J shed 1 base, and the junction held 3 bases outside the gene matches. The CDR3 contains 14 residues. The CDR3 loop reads CASSASGGQETQYF. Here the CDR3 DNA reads TGTGCCAGCAGCGCCAGCGGGGGCCAAGAGACCCAGTACTTC.

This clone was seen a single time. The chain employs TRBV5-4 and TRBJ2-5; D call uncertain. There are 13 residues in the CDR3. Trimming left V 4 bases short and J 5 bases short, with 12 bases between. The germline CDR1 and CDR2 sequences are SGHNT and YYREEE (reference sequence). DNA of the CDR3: TGTGCCAGCAGCCGCTCGAGTTCGGAGACCCAGTACTTC. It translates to CASSRSSSETQYF.

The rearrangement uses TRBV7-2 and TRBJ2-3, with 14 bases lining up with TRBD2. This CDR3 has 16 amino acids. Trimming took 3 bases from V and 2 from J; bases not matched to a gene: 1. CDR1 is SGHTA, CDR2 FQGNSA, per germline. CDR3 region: CASSLGLAGDTDTQYF. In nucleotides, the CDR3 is TGTGCCAGCAGCTTGGGACTAGCGGGGGACACAGATACGCAGTATTTT.

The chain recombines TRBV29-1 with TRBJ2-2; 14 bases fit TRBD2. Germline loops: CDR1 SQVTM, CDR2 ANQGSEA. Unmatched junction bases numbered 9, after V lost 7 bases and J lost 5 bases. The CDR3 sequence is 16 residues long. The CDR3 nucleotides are TGCAGCGGGGCGACTAGCGGGGGGGCCCGAACCGGGGAGCTGTTTTTT. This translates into CSGATSGGARTGELFF.

The CDR3 protein is CASSFRDRGPDTQYF. The CDR3 nucleotides read TGTGCCAGCAGCTTCCGGGACAGGGGACCAGATACGCAGTATTTT. The chain is built from TRBV27 and TRBJ2-3, with 10 bases aligning to TRBD1. V lost 6 bases and J lost 4; bases outside the gene matches: 7. CDR3 size: 15 residues. The germline gives CDR1 MNHEY, CDR2 SMNVEV (reference sequence).

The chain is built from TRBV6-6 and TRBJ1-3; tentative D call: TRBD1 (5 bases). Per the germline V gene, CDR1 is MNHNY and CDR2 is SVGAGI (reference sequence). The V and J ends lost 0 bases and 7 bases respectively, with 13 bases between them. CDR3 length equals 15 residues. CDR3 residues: CASSYSGAGRNTIYF. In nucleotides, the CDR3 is TGTGCCAGCAGTTACTCAGGGGCAGGGAGGAACACCATATATTTT.

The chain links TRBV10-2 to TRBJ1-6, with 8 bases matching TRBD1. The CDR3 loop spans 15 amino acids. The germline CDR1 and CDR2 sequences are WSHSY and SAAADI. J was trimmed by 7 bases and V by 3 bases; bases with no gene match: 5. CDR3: CASSDIGTGNSPLHF. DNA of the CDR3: TGCGCCAGCAGTGATATCGGGACAGGAAATTCACCCCTCCACTTT.

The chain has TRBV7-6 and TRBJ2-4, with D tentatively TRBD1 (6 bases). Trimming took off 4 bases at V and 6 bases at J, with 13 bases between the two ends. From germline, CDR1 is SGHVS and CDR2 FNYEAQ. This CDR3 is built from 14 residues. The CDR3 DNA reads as TGTGCCAGCAGCTCCCCAGAACAGGGAAACATTCAGTACTTC. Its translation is CASSSPEQGNIQYF.

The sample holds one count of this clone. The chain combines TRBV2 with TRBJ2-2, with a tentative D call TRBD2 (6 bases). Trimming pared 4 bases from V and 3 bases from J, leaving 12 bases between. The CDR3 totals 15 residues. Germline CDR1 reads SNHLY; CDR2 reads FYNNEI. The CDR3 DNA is TGTGCCAGCAGTGGGCTGGGCGGGGACACCGGGGAGCTGTTTTTT. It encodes CASSGLGGDTGELFF.

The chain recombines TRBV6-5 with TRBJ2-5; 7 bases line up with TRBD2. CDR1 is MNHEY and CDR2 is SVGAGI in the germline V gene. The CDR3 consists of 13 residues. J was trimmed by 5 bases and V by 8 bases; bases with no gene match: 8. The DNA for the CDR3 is TGTGCCAGCTTTGGACTAGATTGGGAGACCCAGTACTTC. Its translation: CASFGLDWETQYF.

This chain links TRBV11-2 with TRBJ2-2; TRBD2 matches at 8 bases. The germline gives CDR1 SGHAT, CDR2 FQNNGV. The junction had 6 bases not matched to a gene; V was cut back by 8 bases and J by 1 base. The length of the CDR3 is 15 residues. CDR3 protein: CASLREGRNTGELFF. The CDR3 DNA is TGTGCCAGCCTCCGGGAGGGGCGGAACACCGGGGAGCTGTTTTTT.

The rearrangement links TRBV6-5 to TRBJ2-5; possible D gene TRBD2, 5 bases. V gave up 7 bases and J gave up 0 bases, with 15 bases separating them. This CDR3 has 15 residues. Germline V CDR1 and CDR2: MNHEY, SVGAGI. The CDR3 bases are TGTGCCAGCATTGGAGGTACCCTTGACCAAGAGACCCAGTACTTC. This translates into CASIGGTLDQETQYF.

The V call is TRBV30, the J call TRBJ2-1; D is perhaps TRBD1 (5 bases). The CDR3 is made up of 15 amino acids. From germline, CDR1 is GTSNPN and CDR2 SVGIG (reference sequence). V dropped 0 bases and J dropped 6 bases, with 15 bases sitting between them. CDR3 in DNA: TGTGCCTGGAGTGTACGAGACAGAAGAGGCAATGAGCAGTTCTTC. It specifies CAWSVRDRRGNEQFF.

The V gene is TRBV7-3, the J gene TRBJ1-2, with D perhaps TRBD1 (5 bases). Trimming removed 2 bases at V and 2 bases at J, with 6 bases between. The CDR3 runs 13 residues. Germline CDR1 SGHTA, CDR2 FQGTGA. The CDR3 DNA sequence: TGTGCCAGCAGCTTAGACAGCAACTATGGCTACACCTTC. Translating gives CASSLDSNYGYTF.

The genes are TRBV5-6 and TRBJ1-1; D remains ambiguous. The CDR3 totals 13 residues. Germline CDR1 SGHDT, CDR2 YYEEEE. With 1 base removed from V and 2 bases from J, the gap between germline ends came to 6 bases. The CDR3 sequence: CASSLPGNTEAFF. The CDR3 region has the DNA TGTGCCAGCAGCTTGCCGGGAAACACTGAAGCTTTCTTT.